This T cell receptor (beta chain) was found in a study of PD-L1 blockade in urothelial cancer. Each patient supplied 1 to 8 pretreatment and on-treatment samples. This clone was seen more than once but under ten times. Its antigen remains unidentified. TCRdb's copy holds only in-frame clones and misses some; the assay was immunoSEQ multiplex PCR. The profile covers tens of thousands of clones, with 84% appearing a single time and around 10% taken by the ten largest. With 3 bases removed from V and 4 bases from J, the gap between germline ends came to 14 bases. Germline CDR1 is MGHRA and CDR2 is YSYEKL. The CDR3 is made up of 15 amino acids. General study points: Greater 3-week expansion of tumor-associated blood clones was recorded for durable-benefit patients.

This receptor was identified in a man aged 65-85 years with urothelial cancer. Material: PBMCs, obtained around atezolizumab (anti-PD-L1) treatment. The J gene is TRBJ2-3, the V gene TRBV4-1; maybe TRBD2 (6 bases). The CDR3 DNA reads as TGCGCCAGCAGCCATCTAGCGCTTTCCGCAGATACGCAGTATTTT. Its translation: CASSHLALSADTQYF.